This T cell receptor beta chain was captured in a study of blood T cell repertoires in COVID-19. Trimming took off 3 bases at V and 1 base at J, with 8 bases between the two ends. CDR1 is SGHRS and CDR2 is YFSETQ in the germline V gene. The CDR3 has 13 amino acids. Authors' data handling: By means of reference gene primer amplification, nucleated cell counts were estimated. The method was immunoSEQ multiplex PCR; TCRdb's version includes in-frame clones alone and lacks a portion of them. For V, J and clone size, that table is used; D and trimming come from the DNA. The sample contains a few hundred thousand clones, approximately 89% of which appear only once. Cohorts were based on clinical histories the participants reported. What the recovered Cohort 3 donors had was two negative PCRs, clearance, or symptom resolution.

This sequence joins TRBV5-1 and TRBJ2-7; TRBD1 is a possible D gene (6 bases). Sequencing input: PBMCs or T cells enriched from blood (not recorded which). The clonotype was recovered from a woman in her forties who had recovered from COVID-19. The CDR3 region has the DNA TGCGCCAGCAGCTCGGACAGTTCCTACGAGCAGTACTTC. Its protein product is CASSSDSSYEQYF.